Presented here are 9 T cell receptor beta chains from one specimen sequenced in a study of blood T cells in healthy people across ages. The second PCR ran about 6 to 12 cycles with a sample-barcoded 5' primer and J-beta primers. Using its own MiXCR run on the 5' RACE reads, TCRdb lists one record per CDR3 protein. The sample yields 800,000 to 1,300,000 distinct CDR3 sequences, around 27% seen once. These data were also reused for a study on T cells of mothers and their children.

Sequences were obtained from blood. The receptor source for this set is a girl aged 2-10 years in good health.

V is TRBV29-1 and J is TRBJ2-3, with D possibly matching TRBD2 (5 bases). V lost 1 base and J 0 bases, leaving 8 bases between the germline ends. The CDR3 is 14 residues long. The germline CDR1 and CDR2 sequences are SQVTM and ANQGSEA. CDR3 sequence (DNA): TGCAGCGTTGAAGGGTGGGAGAGCACAGATACGCAGTATTTT. Encoded protein: CSVEGWESTDTQYF.

This clonotype was found a few times. The chain recombines TRBV20-1 with TRBJ2-5; 7 nucleotides line up with TRBD2. The CDR3 is 13 residues long. V lost 6 bases, J lost 4 bases, and 8 bases stayed unmatched. Germline values: CDR1 DFQATT, CDR2 SNEGSKA (reference sequence). CDR3 in amino acids: CSAVGRTLETQYF. The CDR3 coding sequence is TGCAGTGCCGTCGGGAGGACCCTAGAGACCCAGTACTTC.

The rearrangement uses TRBV7-8 and TRBJ2-7, with 8 bases lining up with TRBD2. CDR3 length: 15 residues. Losses at the gene ends were 7 bases for V and 0 bases for J; bases not matched to a gene: 8. CDR1 and CDR2 (germline): SGHVS, FQNEAQ. The CDR3 nucleotides read TGTGCCAGCAACAGCTTAAGCGGGAGCTCCTACGAGCAGTACTTC. It specifies CASNSLSGSSYEQYF.

The sample holds a few counts of this clonotype. The V and J genes are TRBV12-3 or TRBV12-4 and TRBJ2-2; TRBD2 matches 15 bases. This CDR3 region has 17 residues. The trim removed 8 bases at V and 6 bases at J, leaving 10 bases unmatched. The CDR3 protein is CASGLAGGYHLAGELFF. As DNA, the CDR3 is TGTGCCAGCGGACTAGCGGGGGGGTACCACCTGGCCGGGGAGCTGTTTTTT.

The chain links TRBV5-1 to TRBJ2-5; the match to TRBD2 covers 11 bases. V was pared by 4 bases and J by 4 bases, with 6 bases of the junction left unmatched. This CDR3 spans 15 amino acids. CDR1 and CDR2 from the germline V gene are SGHRS and YFSETQ. CDR3 bases: TGCGCCAGCAGCCCTGCCGGGACTAGCGGAGAGACCCAGTACTTC. Its translation: CASSPAGTSGETQYF.

This rearrangement joins TRBV29-1 to TRBJ2-2, with D unresolved. This CDR3 has 13 amino acids. Germline lookup yields CDR1 SQVTM and CDR2 ANQGSEA. Trimming shortened V by 6 bases and J by 2 bases, and 10 bases separated the two germline ends. CDR3 sequence: CSVRVGNTGELFF. CDR3 bases: TGCAGCGTGCGAGTTGGTAACACCGGGGAGCTGTTTTTT.

This rearrangement joins TRBV7-2 to TRBJ2-7; 15 nucleotides agree with TRBD2. The CDR3 is made up of 15 amino acids. Trimming cost V 5 bases and J 6 bases; bases outside gene matches: 5. Germline values: CDR1 SGHTA, CDR2 FQGNSA. CDR3 sequence reads: CASSPWTSGGGEQYF. CDR3 DNA sequence: TGTGCCAGCAGCCCTTGGACTAGCGGGGGGGGCGAGCAGTACTTC.

Only a few counts were recorded for this clonotype. The chain employs TRBV7-9 and TRBJ1-5, with D maybe TRBD1 (5 bases). The germline V gene has CDR1 SEHNR and CDR2 FQNEAQ (reference sequence). Deletions cut 6 bases from V and 3 bases from J, with 12 bases between. The CDR3 spans 14 residues. The CDR3 spells CASSIGAVNQPQHF. In nucleotides, the CDR3 is TGTGCCAGCAGTATAGGGGCAGTCAATCAGCCCCAGCATTTT. Full variable domain (outside the CDR3, taken from reference TRBV7-9 and TRBJ1-5): DTGVSQNPRHKITKRGQNVTFRCDPISEHNRLYWYRQTLGQGPEFLTYFQNEAQLEKSRLLSDRFSAERPKGSFSTLEIQRTEQGDSAMYLCASSIGAVNQPQHFGDGTRLSIL.

This clonotype was detected only a few times. This rearrangement joins TRBV20-1 to TRBJ2-5; tentative D call: TRBD1 (6 bases). Germline CDR1 DFQATT, CDR2 SNEGSKA (reference sequence). The CDR3 totals 15 residues. V dropped 1 base and J dropped 5 bases, with 17 bases sitting between them. CDR3 residues: CSARARTAWRETQYF. The CDR3 bases are TGCAGTGCTAGAGCTAGGACAGCCTGGCGGGAGACCCAGTACTTC.